The T cell receptor (beta chain) under discussion was sequenced for a study of cytomegalovirus exposure and HLA in healthy donors. With 60 Vbeta and 13 Jbeta primers, the PCR was carried out. Here immunoSEQ multiplex PCR was the method, and the copy in TCRdb shows in-frame clones only, minus some. This sample carries around 220,000 clones, over 60% of them seen once, and the ten largest clones take around 1.7%. V trimming: 3 bases; J trimming: 2 bases; junction bases outside the gene matches: 1. Germline V gene data show CDR1 as MNHEY and CDR2 as SMNVEV (reference sequence). The length of the CDR3 is 14 residues.

The sequenced sample was PBMCs. This rearrangement joins TRBV27 to TRBJ2-7; 10 bases agree with TRBD1. This TCR was sampled from a man younger than 30 in good health and CMV-seronegative. In nucleotides, the CDR3 is TGTGCCAGCAGTTTCGGGACAGGGGCCTACGAGCAGTACTTC. It is translated as CASSFGTGAYEQYF.